A single sample is the source of the 18 T cell receptor beta chains below, sequenced in a study of response to subunit inactivated influenza vaccine. TCRdb re-derived calls from the RT-PCR reads in MiXCR, one entry per CDR3 protein. The top ten hold roughly 12% of the sample, which has more than 400,000 distinct CDR3 sequences, roughly 9.7% seen once. The material sequenced was PBMCs from blood, taken about 40 days after vaccination. The receptors were sampled from a man over 45 who received an inactivated influenza vaccine.

The chain has TRBV7-2 and TRBJ1-2; 7 positions match TRBD1. The CDR3 consists of 15 residues. Per the germline V gene, CDR1 is SGHTA and CDR2 is FQGNSA. V was clipped by 2 bases and J by 4 bases; unmatched bases: 7. This chain's CDR3 is CASSLSGGYRYGYTF. In DNA form, the CDR3 reads TGTGCCAGCAGCTTATCAGGGGGATACCGCTATGGCTACACCTTC.

This clonotype occurred many times. The chain carries TRBV5-1 and TRBJ2-1; D might be TRBD2 (5 bases). Germline CDR1 and CDR2: SGHRS and YFSETQ. V lost 3 bases and J 0 bases, leaving 13 bases between the germline ends. This CDR3 is 16 amino acids long. This chain's CDR3 is CASSSTLGNSYNEQFF. The DNA for the CDR3 is TGCGCCAGCAGCTCCACGCTCGGGAACTCCTACAATGAGCAGTTCTTC.

The V call is TRBV12-3 or TRBV12-4, the J call TRBJ1-2; D remains ambiguous. The V end lost 6 bases, the J end lost 2 bases, and 7 bases lay between the germline ends. The CDR3 totals 12 residues. This CDR3 reads CASRFSNYGYTF. DNA for the CDR3: TGTGCCAGCAGATTTTCAAACTATGGCTACACCTTC.

This clonotype was detected only a few times. The chain uses TRBV7-2 and TRBJ2-3, with D unclear. This CDR3 has 15 residues. Trimming cost V 3 bases and J 4 bases, with 14 bases left between them. Looked up from germline, CDR1 is SGHTA and CDR2 is FQGNSA. The CDR3 protein is CASSFAGSPADTQYF. The CDR3, as DNA: TGTGCCAGCAGCTTTGCTGGGTCCCCGGCAGATACGCAGTATTTT.

The chain employs TRBV12-3 or TRBV12-4 and TRBJ2-7, with a tentative D call TRBD1 (5 bases). This CDR3 is built from 13 residues. Trimming shortened V by 2 bases and J by 9 bases, and 14 bases separated the two germline ends. Here the CDR3 DNA reads TGTGCCAGCAGTTTAATCCGGTGGGGCGGGCAGTACTTC. It encodes CASSLIRWGGQYF.

This clonotype has ten or more counts. DNA for the CDR3: TGTGCTAGTGGATCGGGACAGGGGGCTGAGTTCGAAGCTTTCTTT. Translation gives CASGSGQGAEFEAFF. V gene TRBV12-5 combines with J gene TRBJ1-1; TRBD1 aligns across 12 bases. Trimming removed 6 bases from V and 8 bases from J; junction bases left unmatched: 10. Germline lookup yields CDR1 LGHNT and CDR2 FRNRAP. This CDR3 has 15 residues. Drawing the rest from reference TRBV12-5 and TRBJ1-1, the complete variable domain is DARVTQTPRHKVTEMGQEVTMRCQPILGHNTVFWYRQTMMQGLELLAYFRNRAPLDDSGMPKDRFSAEMPDATLATLKIQPSEPRDSAVYFCASGSGQGAEFEAFFGQGTRLTVV.

The table lists this clonotype with many counts. This chain connects TRBV29-1 to TRBJ2-2; D is possibly TRBD2 (5 bases). The CDR3 has 15 residues. The V and J ends lost 3 bases and 3 bases respectively, with 14 bases between them. The germline V gene encodes CDR1 SQVTM and CDR2 ANQGSEA. For the CDR3, the DNA is TGCAGCGTTGATAGAGGGCTAGGGTACACCGGGGAGCTGTTTTTT. Its protein is CSVDRGLGYTGELFF.

This clonotype was counted a few times. The V gene is TRBV20-1, the J gene TRBJ2-2; 9 bases line up with TRBD2. V trimming: 3 bases; J trimming: 3 bases; junction bases outside the gene matches: 5. The CDR3 runs 15 residues. The germline gives CDR1 DFQATT, CDR2 SNEGSKA (reference sequence). The CDR3 nucleotides are TGCAGTGCTAGCATGACTAGCGGCTACACCGGGGAGCTGTTTTTT. Protein sequence: CSASMTSGYTGELFF.

V and J are TRBV2 and TRBJ2-1; D is unresolved. The CDR3 length is 14 residues. Trimming removed 7 bases from V and 1 base from J, with 11 bases in between. Germline assignment: CDR1 SNHLY and CDR2 FYNNEI. For the CDR3, the DNA is TGTGCCAGCATCAGTATCCGATCCTACAATGAGCAGTTCTTC. This encodes CASISIRSYNEQFF.

This clonotype was detected ten times or more. V usage is TRBV6-2 or TRBV6-3 and J usage is TRBJ1-5; D possibly corresponds to TRBD1 (5 bases). The CDR3 runs to 16 residues. From germline, CDR1 is MNHEY and CDR2 SVGEGT. The V end lost 2 bases, the J end lost 2 bases, and 13 bases lay between the germline ends. CDR3 sequence (DNA): TGTGCCAGCAGTTACATGTCCAAAGGGGGCAATCAGCCCCAGCATTTT. Its protein is CASSYMSKGGNQPQHF.

This clonotype has more than one count but fewer than ten. The CDR3 coding sequence is TGCAGTGCTAGAGCCCCAGCTAACTATGGCTACACCTTC. This encodes CSARAPANYGYTF. The rearrangement uses TRBV20-1 and TRBJ1-2, with D uncertain. The ends were cut back, 1 base at V and 0 bases at J, with 6 bases in the middle. Germline values: CDR1 DFQATT, CDR2 SNEGSKA (reference sequence). The CDR3 consists of 13 residues.

This clonotype has a handful of counts. CDR3 sequence: CASSMEGYPDYEQYF. The CDR3 nucleotides read TGTGCCAGCAGTATGGAGGGATACCCCGACTACGAGCAGTACTTC. The chain links TRBV27 to TRBJ2-7, with a possible D match to TRBD2 (6 bases). Trimming cost V 5 bases and J 3 bases, with 17 bases left between them. The CDR3 length is 15 residues. The germline V gene has CDR1 MNHEY and CDR2 SMNVEV (reference sequence).

This clonotype was picked up a small number of times. The chain links TRBV5-1 to TRBJ2-1, with D unclear. The CDR3 spans 12 residues. V was trimmed by 5 bases and J by 5 bases, leaving 8 bases between them. Germline V gene data show CDR1 as SGHRS and CDR2 as YFSETQ. The CDR3 nucleotides are TGCGCCAGCAGTAGTAGCAACAATGAGCAGTTCTTC. Translated, it gives CASSSSNNEQFF.

The chain uses TRBV29-1 and TRBJ2-3, with 10 bases matching TRBD2. CDR3 length: 15 amino acids. Per germline, CDR1 SQVTM and CDR2 ANQGSEA. Trimming removed 4 bases from V and 0 bases from J; junction bases left unmatched: 4. Here the CDR3 DNA reads TGCAGCGTTGCTAGCGGGGGACCTAGCACAGATACGCAGTATTTT. The encoded protein is CSVASGGPSTDTQYF.

This clonotype was seen a handful of times. The rearrangement links TRBV4-3 to TRBJ2-1; 7 bases are a match to TRBD2. Per germline, CDR1 LGHNA and CDR2 YSLEER. J lost 7 bases, V lost 1 base, and 10 bases had no gene match. The CDR3 consists of 16 residues. For the CDR3, the DNA is TGCGCCAGCAGCCAAGTGGCGGGGGAGGTTACAAATGAGCAGTTCTTC. It is translated as CASSQVAGEVTNEQFF.

The rearrangement uses TRBV20-1 and TRBJ2-7; 9 bases map to TRBD1. Trimming at V came to 5 bases and at J to 3 bases, leaving 5 bases not matched to a gene. This CDR3 has 13 amino acids. Germline V gene sequence: CDR1 DFQATT, CDR2 SNEGSKA (reference sequence). The CDR3, as DNA: TGCAGTGCTGGGACAGGGCGCCTCTACGAGCAGTACTTC. Protein product: CSAGTGRLYEQYF.

This clonotype was counted at least ten times. This chain joins TRBV20-1 and TRBJ2-1, with D perhaps TRBD2 (7 bases). Germline V gives CDR1 DFQATT, CDR2 SNEGSKA (reference sequence). V was shortened by 5 bases and J by 6 bases, with 23 bases between the two germline ends. This CDR3 has 16 residues. The CDR3 sequence is CSASKGGPGFGNEQFF. The DNA of the CDR3 is TGCAGTGCTTCAAAGGGGGGGCCTGGCTTTGGCAATGAGCAGTTCTTC.

This clonotype was observed a few times. The rearrangement joins TRBV7-8 to TRBJ2-3; 8 bases are shared with TRBD2. CDR1 is SGHVS, CDR2 FQNEAQ, per germline. The trim removed 7 bases at V and 4 bases at J, leaving 1 base unmatched. The length of the CDR3 is 12 residues. CDR3: CASMRGADTQYF. The CDR3 nucleotides read TGTGCCAGCATGCGGGGGGCAGATACGCAGTATTTT. The whole variable domain, remainder taken from reference TRBV7-8 and TRBJ2-3, is GAGVSQSPRYKVAKRGQDVALRCDPISGHVSLFWYQQALGQGPEFLTYFQNEAQLDKSGLPSDRFFAERPEGSVSTLKIQRTQQEDSAVYLCASMRGADTQYFGPGTRLTVL.